This TCR beta chain stems from a study of OX40 agonist ivuxolimab in advanced cancers. This CDR3 spans 15 amino acids. Germline lookup yields CDR1 LGHNA and CDR2 YNFKEQ. Trimming shortened V by 4 bases and J by 5 bases, and 17 bases separated the two germline ends. This clone has only a few counts. Sequencing was performed with immunoSEQ multiplex PCR; in TCRdb, only in-frame clones are kept and a portion is missing. The table records 90,000 to 150,000 clones, roughly nine tenths of them present only once. The source of this sequence is an adult with an advanced solid tumor such as melanoma, head and neck, liver or kidney cancer. This chain joins TRBV4-2 and TRBJ2-5, with D perhaps matching TRBD1 or TRBD2 (5 bases each). This material consisted of CD4+ or CD8+ T cells sorted from blood, taken in a trial of the OX40 agonist ivuxolimab. Here the CDR3 DNA reads TGTGCCAGCAGCCCTAAGATAGCGAGGGGCGAGACCCAGTACTTC. Translating gives CASSPKIARGETQYF.